The present T cell receptor (beta chain) was sequenced within a study of T-cell memory formation after mild COVID-19. For the study at large: TCR clusters were largely donor specific.

From 5'RACE with constant-segment primers came TCR alpha and TCR beta cDNA libraries that carried sample barcodes and UMIs. TCRdb reprocessed the 5' RACE reads with MiXCR, giving one entry per CDR3 protein. The data contain 350,000 or so distinct CDR3 sequences, 20% to 25% of them seen just once; the ten biggest clones take up around 20%. Study results and limitations: Within pre-infection memory, some responding clones were found, suggesting cross-reactive memory joined.

A remark on this clonotype: Its cognate antigen is unknown.

CDR1 is SGHVS, CDR2 FNYEAQ, per germline. The CDR3 contains 18 residues. Losses at the gene ends were 5 bases for V and 7 bases for J; bases not matched to a gene: 14. The sample taken for sequencing was PBMCs or a T cell subset sorted from them (not recorded which). This TCR came from a man aged 18 to 29 who had mild COVID-19 (a few samples of this study predate the infection). Cell type and time point are not known. This chain uses TRBV7-6 with TRBJ1-6; TRBD1 agrees at 10 bases. This CDR3 is CASSDRDRGPYGNSPLHF. CDR3 in DNA: TGTGCCAGCAGCGACCGGGACAGGGGTCCCTATGGCAATTCACCCCTCCACTTT.